Each of the 25 T cell receptor beta chains below was sequenced from the same sample in a study of regulatory T cells in long-lasting Graves disease. Time point denoted: persistent/refractory GD, antithyroid drugs over 5 years with positive TRAb. With RNA extracted from PBMCs as input, the TCR library was made. Arm-PCR of CDR3 regions and iRepertoire HTBI primers were the basis on which TCR beta libraries were built. TCRdb passed the multiplex PCR reads through MiXCR, listing each CDR3 protein once. The repertoire holds 400,000 to 600,000 distinct CDR3 sequences, with roughly 21% as singletons. Sample: peripheral blood mononuclear cells (PBMCs), taken when the disease was refractory, from a patient treated with antithyroid drugs. The receptors were gathered from a female donor with Graves disease.

In this sample, this clonotype turned up many times. This chain links TRBV7-2 with TRBJ2-5, with unresolved D. CDR1 and CDR2 from the germline V gene are SGHTA and FQGNSA. The CDR3 is 15 amino acids. Trimming left V 5 bases short and J 3 bases short, with 16 bases between. The CDR3 is CASSRVGMGEETQYF. CDR3 sequence (DNA): TGTGCCAGCAGCCGAGTAGGGATGGGCGAAGAGACCCAGTACTTC.

Only a few counts were recorded for this clonotype. This chain joins TRBV20-1 and TRBJ2-2; tentatively, D is TRBD2 (6 bases). V gave up 0 bases and J gave up 1 base, with 6 bases separating them. CDR1 is DFQATT and CDR2 is SNEGSKA in the germline V gene (reference sequence). The CDR3 sequence is 14 residues long. The CDR3 nucleotides are TGCAGTGCTAGAGAGGGGGGGAACACCGGGGAGCTGTTTTTT. Translation: CSAREGGNTGELFF.

The chain links TRBV12-3 or TRBV12-4 to TRBJ1-1; D unresolved. The CDR3 is made up of 13 amino acids. V gave up 7 bases and J gave up 1 base, with 10 bases separating them. CDR3 nucleotides: TGTGCCAGCACCTTTACCAGGAACACTGAAGCTTTCTTT. Amino acid sequence: CASTFTRNTEAFF.

This chain links TRBV3-1 with TRBJ1-1; 7 nucleotides agree with TRBD1. The CDR3 is 16 amino acids. Germline V CDR1 and CDR2: LGHDT, YNNKEL (reference sequence). V was clipped by 3 bases and J by 0 bases; unmatched bases: 7. The CDR3 sequence is CASSHFPGQMNTEAFF. The CDR3 region has the DNA TGTGCCAGCAGCCATTTCCCGGGACAGATGAACACTGAAGCTTTCTTT. Supplemented by reference TRBV3-1 and TRBJ1-1, the full variable domain reads DTAVSQTPKYLVTQMGNDKSIKCEQNLGHDTMYWYKQDSKKFLKIMFSYNNKELIINETVPNRFSPKSPDKAHLNLHINSLELGDSAVYFCASSHFPGQMNTEAFFGQGTRLTVV.

Concerning this clonotype itself: This could be a read error, since a much larger clone is one nucleotide away. As the CDR3 is not closed by the conserved phenylalanine or tryptophan, this likely results from a read error. The chain employs TRBV20-1 and TRBJ2-7; D remains ambiguous. This CDR3 has 11 amino acids. From germline, CDR1 is DFQATT and CDR2 SNEGSKA (reference sequence). Trimming took off 0 bases at V and 4 bases at J, with 4 bases between the two ends. CDR3 amino acids: CSAREGYEQYS. The DNA for the CDR3 is TGCAGTGCTAGAGAAGGATACGAGCAGTACTCC.

The chain is built from TRBV6-1 and TRBJ1-6; D remains unclear. The CDR3 runs to 14 residues. The germline V and J ends were trimmed by 4 bases and 14 bases, with 18 bases remaining between them. CDR1 MNHNS and CDR2 SASEGT come from the germline V gene. CDR3 residues: CASSAANRLDALHF. For the CDR3, the DNA is TGTGCCAGCAGTGCGGCCAACCGCCTTGATGCCCTCCACTTT.

This clonotype has ten or more counts. The chain uses TRBV27 and TRBJ2-7, with D tentatively TRBD1 (5 bases). Trimming took 6 bases from V and 2 from J, leaving 17 bases between them. This CDR3 has 15 residues. Germline V gene lookup returns CDR1 MNHEY and CDR2 SMNVEV (reference sequence). The CDR3 here is CASSPGQGLTYEQYF. The CDR3 region has the DNA TGTGCCAGCAGCCCAGGGCAGGGATTGACCTACGAGCAGTACTTC.

The table lists this clonotype with a few counts. The chain links TRBV5-1 to TRBJ1-5; D perhaps matches TRBD1 (6 bases). The germline V gene encodes CDR1 SGHRS and CDR2 YFSETQ. The ends were cut back, 0 bases at V and 7 bases at J, with 11 bases in the middle. This CDR3 spans 14 amino acids. The CDR3 DNA sequence: TGCGCCAGCAGCTTGGCTGGTCAGGGGCAGCCCCAGCATTTT. Translating gives CASSLAGQGQPQHF.

This sequence joins TRBV3-1 and TRBJ2-7; D ambiguous. CDR3 length: 16 residues. The germline V and J ends were trimmed by 0 bases and 0 bases, with 12 bases remaining between them. The germline V gene has CDR1 LGHDT and CDR2 YNNKEL (reference sequence). The CDR3 region has the DNA TGTGCCAGCAGCCAAGATCCCGTCACTTACTCCTACGAGCAGTACTTC. This gives the protein CASSQDPVTYSYEQYF.

This rearrangement joins TRBV5-1 to TRBJ1-1; 7 nucleotides match TRBD1. Losses at the gene ends were 4 bases for V and 6 bases for J; bases not matched to a gene: 6. The CDR3 is 13 amino acids. CDR1 and CDR2 from the germline V gene are SGHRS and YFSETQ. CDR3 amino acids: CASSQQGRAEAFF. CDR3 bases: TGCGCCAGCAGCCAACAGGGGAGGGCTGAAGCTTTCTTT.

This clonotype was detected a few times. The CDR3 region is CASSPGVDREQYF. CDR3 bases: TGCGCCAGCAGCCCAGGGGTGGATAGGGAGCAGTACTTC. V and J are TRBV5-1 and TRBJ2-7, with D possibly being TRBD1 (6 bases). Trimming cost V 4 bases and J 7 bases, with 15 bases left between them. Germline values: CDR1 SGHRS, CDR2 YFSETQ. The CDR3 is 13 amino acids.

Points on this clonotype: Being one base from a much bigger clone, this may be a read error. The chain uses TRBV6-2 or TRBV6-3 and TRBJ2-5; 7 nucleotides line up with TRBD1. CDR3 length equals 14 residues. Germline V gene lookup returns CDR1 MNHEY and CDR2 SVGEGT. V trimming: 6 bases; J trimming: 5 bases; junction bases outside the gene matches: 9. CDR3 coding DNA: TGTGCCAGCAGGGGCTCGACAGGGAGCGAGACCCAGTACTTC. Its protein is CASRGSTGSETQYF.

This clonotype was picked up many times. V usage is TRBV9 and J usage is TRBJ2-7; TRBD1 agrees at 9 bases. The CDR3 covers 15 residues. CDR1 is SGDLS, CDR2 YYNGEE, per germline. The ends lost 0 bases at V and 4 bases at J; junction bases unmatched: 5. The CDR3, as DNA: TGTGCCAGCAGCGTAGCAGGACAGGGGATGTACGAGCAGTACTTC. It yields the protein CASSVAGQGMYEQYF.

In its sample, this clonotype was seen many times. The gene calls are TRBV28 and TRBJ1-5; 7 positions match TRBD1. J was trimmed by 4 bases and V by 3 bases; bases with no gene match: 9. The CDR3 runs to 16 residues. CDR1 is MDHEN, CDR2 SYDVKM, per germline. CDR3 protein: CASSLLRQGNNQPQHF. The CDR3 DNA follows: TGTGCCAGCAGTTTGTTACGACAGGGTAATAATCAGCCCCAGCATTTT. The full variable domain, its missing parts supplied by reference TRBV28 and TRBJ1-5, is DVKVTQSSRYLVKRTGEKVFLECVQDMDHENMFWYRQDPGLGLRLIYFSYDVKMKEKGDIPEGYSVSREKKERFSLILESASTNQTSMYLCASSLLRQGNNQPQHFGDGTRLSIL.

This rearrangement joins TRBV28 to TRBJ2-1; D tentatively reads TRBD1 or TRBD2 (5 bases each). CDR1 and CDR2 (germline): MDHEN, SYDVKM. V lost 1 base to trimming and J lost 9 bases, with 13 bases between them. The CDR3 is 14 amino acids. CDR3 bases: TGTGCCAGCAGTTTATTTGGGGCTGGGGGTGAGCAGTTCTTC. The encoded protein is CASSLFGAGGEQFF.

This clonotype was observed a few times. The chain carries TRBV9 and TRBJ1-2; D may be TRBD1 (5 bases). V shed 0 bases and J shed 0 bases, with 12 bases lying between them. This CDR3 comprises 16 residues. The V gene's germline CDR1 is SGDLS and CDR2 YYNGEE. CDR3 sequence: CASSVGGEGSNYGYTF. DNA of the CDR3: TGTGCCAGCAGCGTAGGGGGCGAGGGGTCTAACTATGGCTACACCTTC.

This clonotype was seen at least ten times. The genes are TRBV27 and TRBJ1-6; 9 positions agree with TRBD1. The CDR3 spans 14 residues. The V segment lost 6 bases and the J segment 6 bases; nucleotides outside the gene matches: 3. Germline CDR1 is MNHEY and CDR2 is SMNVEV (reference sequence). The CDR3 is CASRGQGSNSPLHF. CDR3 nucleotide sequence: TGTGCCAGCAGGGGACAGGGCAGTAATTCACCCCTCCACTTT.

The V and J genes are TRBV12-3 or TRBV12-4 and TRBJ1-2; D is undetermined. This CDR3 spans 13 amino acids. Trimming shortened V by 7 bases and J by 2 bases, and 11 bases separated the two germline ends. CDR3 sequence: CASTSKQNYGYTF. The CDR3 DNA follows: TGTGCCAGCACCTCTAAGCAGAACTATGGCTACACCTTC.

This clonotype was recorded a few times. The chain uses TRBV9 and TRBJ2-2; 10 positions agree with TRBD2. Germline V lookup: CDR1 SGDLS, CDR2 YYNGEE. J gave up 4 bases and V 0 bases, and 6 bases lay outside the gene matches. There are 17 residues in the CDR3. The CDR3 reads CASSVATSGDITGELFF. The CDR3 nucleotides are TGTGCCAGCAGCGTAGCTACTAGCGGGGATATCACCGGGGAGCTGTTTTTT. Combining the CDR3 with reference TRBV9 and TRBJ2-2 gives the whole variable domain DSGVTQTPKHLITATGQRVTLRCSPRSGDLSVYWYQQSLDQGLQFLIQYYNGEERAKGNILERFSAQQFPDLHSELNLSSLELGDSALYFCASSVATSGDITGELFFGEGSRLTVL.

This clonotype ranks as medium-sized. V gene TRBV27 combines with J gene TRBJ2-7; possible D gene TRBD1, 6 bases. CDR1 and CDR2 (germline): MNHEY, SMNVEV (reference sequence). V lost 7 bases and J 4 bases, leaving 23 bases between the germline ends. The CDR3 loop spans 16 amino acids. In DNA, the CDR3 is TGTGCCAGCAAACGTTCGGACAGCTCTGGGGGATACGAGCAGTACTTC. It encodes CASKRSDSSGGYEQYF.

V is TRBV7-2 and J is TRBJ2-7; a possible D gene is TRBD1 (5 bases). The V gene lost 2 bases and the J gene lost 0 bases, with 11 bases spanning the gap. This CDR3 spans 15 amino acids. CDR1 is SGHTA, CDR2 FQGNSA, per germline. The CDR3, as DNA: TGTGCCAGCAGCTTATATCCAGGGCCCTCCTACGAGCAGTACTTC. Residues: CASSLYPGPSYEQYF.

This clonotype turned up a few times. The CDR3 nucleotides read TGTGCGACCGGGGGGATCAACACCGGGGAGCTGTTTTTT. Amino acids: CATGGINTGELFF. The J gene is TRBJ2-2, the V gene TRBV6-1; TRBD2 agrees at 7 bases. This CDR3 is 13 amino acids long. The germline gives CDR1 MNHNS, CDR2 SASEGT.

This clonotype was counted only a few times. The junction differs from germline at one of its ends, possibly a read error. This chain links TRBV11-2 with TRBJ2-2; TRBD2 matches 14 bases. This CDR3 has 16 amino acids. CDR1 is SGHAT, CDR2 FQNNGV, per germline. The CDR3 bases are TGCGCCAGCAGCCACAGACTAGCGGGGGGGACCGGGGAGCTGTTTTTT. Amino acids: CASSHRLAGGTGELFF.

The chain uses TRBV11-2 and TRBJ2-3; no reliable D call. Germline V gives CDR1 SGHAT, CDR2 FQNNGV. The CDR3 covers 13 residues. V lost 3 bases, J lost 6 bases, and 10 bases lay in between. Here the CDR3 reads CASSLGTRDTQYF. In nucleotides, the CDR3 is TGTGCCAGCAGCTTGGGCACGAGGGATACGCAGTATTTT. Full variable domain (missing parts from reference TRBV11-2 and TRBJ2-3): EAGVAQSPRYKIIEKRQSVAFWCNPISGHATLYWYQQILGQGPKLLIQFQNNGVVDDSQLPKDRFSAERLKGVDSTLKIQPAKLEDSAVYLCASSLGTRDTQYFGPGTRLTVL.

The CDR3 sequence: CASSYWGLAGPGELFF. The CDR3 nucleotides are TGTGCCAGCAGCTATTGGGGACTAGCGGGACCCGGGGAGCTGTTTTTT. This chain links TRBV7-3 with TRBJ2-2; 13 bases agree with TRBD2. The V gene end was trimmed by 4 bases and the J gene end by 6 bases; junction bases not matched to a gene: 5. Per germline, CDR1 SGHTA and CDR2 FQGTGA. The CDR3 consists of 16 residues.